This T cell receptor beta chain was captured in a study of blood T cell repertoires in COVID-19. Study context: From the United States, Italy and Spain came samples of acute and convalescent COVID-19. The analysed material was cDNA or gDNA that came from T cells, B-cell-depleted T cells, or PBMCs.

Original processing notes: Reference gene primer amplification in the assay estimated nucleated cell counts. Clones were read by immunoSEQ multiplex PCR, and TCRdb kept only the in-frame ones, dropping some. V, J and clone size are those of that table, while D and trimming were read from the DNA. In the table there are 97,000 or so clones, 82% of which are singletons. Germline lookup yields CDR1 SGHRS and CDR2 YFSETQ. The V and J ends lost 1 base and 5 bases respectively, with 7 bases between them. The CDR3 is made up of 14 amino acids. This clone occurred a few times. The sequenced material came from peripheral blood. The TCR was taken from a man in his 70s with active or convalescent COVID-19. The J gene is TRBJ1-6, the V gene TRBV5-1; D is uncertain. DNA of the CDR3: TGCGCCAGCAGCTTGCCAGATAATAATTCACCCCTCCACTTT. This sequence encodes CASSLPDNNSPLHF.